This entry concerns a single TCR beta chain. Its cognate antigen is unknown. These data are taken from a study of cytomegalovirus exposure and HLA in healthy donors. Study context: Early release data held about 85 million unique TCRs from HLA-typed donors.

The study, taken as a whole, reports: Apart from CMV serostatus, no immune exposure information was available. TCR beta V- and J-gene trimming, according to a later analysis, was linked to a missense DCLRE1C variant.

The germline gives CDR1 SGHTA, CDR2 FQGTGA. The length of the CDR3 is 15 residues. V gave up 2 bases and J gave up 6 bases, with 15 bases separating them. Amplification used 60 Vbeta primers and 13 Jbeta primers. Produced via immunoSEQ multiplex PCR; TCRdb's table is partial and in-frame only. The data hold 150,000 to 180,000 clones, with around 82% observed a single time. The sequence was collected from a woman in her thirties or forties in good health and CMV-seropositive. Sequenced material: PBMCs. This chain links TRBV7-3 with TRBJ2-3; a weak D match, TRBD2 (5 bases). CDR3 sequence reads: CASSLGTDKRDTQYF. The CDR3 DNA reads TGTGCCAGCAGCTTAGGAACCGACAAGCGGGATACGCAGTATTTT. Full variable domain (remainder filled in from reference TRBV7-3 and TRBJ2-3): GAGVSQTPSNKVTEKGKYVELRCDPISGHTALYWYRQSLGQGPEFLIYFQGTGAADDSGLPNDRFFAVRPEGSVSTLKIQRTERGDSAVYLCASSLGTDKRDTQYFGPGTRLTVL.